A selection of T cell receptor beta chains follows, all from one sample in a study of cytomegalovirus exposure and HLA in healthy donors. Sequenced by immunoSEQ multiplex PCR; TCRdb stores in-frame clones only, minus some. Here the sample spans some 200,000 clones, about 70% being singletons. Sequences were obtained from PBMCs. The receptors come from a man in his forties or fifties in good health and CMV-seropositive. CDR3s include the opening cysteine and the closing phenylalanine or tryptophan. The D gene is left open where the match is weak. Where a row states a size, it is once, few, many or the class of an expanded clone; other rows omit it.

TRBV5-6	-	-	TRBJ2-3	CASSYQQWALVTDTQYF	TGTGCCAGCAGCTATCAACAGTGGGCTCTCGTCACAGATACGCAGTATTTT
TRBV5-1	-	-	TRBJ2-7	CASSQTTQFLYEQYF	TGCGCCAGCAGCCAAACCACTCAATTCCTCTACGAGCAGTACTTC
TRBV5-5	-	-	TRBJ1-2	CATARAGDGYTF	TGTGCCACCGCCCGGGCAGGGGATGGCTACACCTTC
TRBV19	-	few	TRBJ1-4	CASSIQGVGEKLFF	TGTGCCAGTAGTATCCAGGGCGTTGGGGAAAAACTGTTTTTT
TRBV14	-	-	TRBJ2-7	CASSQDLPGQPYEQYF	TGTGCCAGCAGCCAAGACCTTCCTGGGCAGCCCTACGAGCAGTACTTC
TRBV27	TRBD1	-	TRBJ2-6	CASSLSTGAGANVLTF	TGTGCCAGCAGTTTATCAACAGGGGCTGGGGCCAACGTCCTGACTTTC
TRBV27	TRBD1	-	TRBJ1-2	CASSAQRGRVDYGYTF	TGTGCCAGCAGTGCCCAGAGGGGGCGGGTGGACTATGGCTACACCTTC
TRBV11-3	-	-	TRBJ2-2	CASSPRRPGMQFNTGELFF	TGTGCCAGCAGCCCAAGAAGACCCGGGATGCAATTTAACACCGGGGAGCTGTTTTTT
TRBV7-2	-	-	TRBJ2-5	CASSFPTGQETQYF	TGTGCCAGCAGCTTCCCGACAGGCCAAGAGACCCAGTACTTC
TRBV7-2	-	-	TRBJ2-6	CASSLDSSGANVLTF	TGTGCCAGCAGCTTGGACAGCTCTGGGGCCAACGTCCTGACTTTC
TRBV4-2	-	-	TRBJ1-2	CASSQGPGGYTF	TGTGCCAGCAGCCAAGGGCCTGGCGGCTACACCTTC
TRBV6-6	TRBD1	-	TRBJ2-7	CASTRGTAQYF	TGTGCCAGCACCCGTGGGACAGCCCAGTACTTC
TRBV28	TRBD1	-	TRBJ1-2	CASSSAYRGWGYTF	TGTGCCAGCAGTTCCGCTTACAGGGGTTGGGGCTACACCTTC
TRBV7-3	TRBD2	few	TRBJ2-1	CASSQLAGGSYNEQFF	TGTGCCAGCAGCCAACTAGCGGGGGGCTCCTACAATGAGCAGTTCTTC
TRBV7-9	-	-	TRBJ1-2	CASSLAQGNYGYTF	TGTGCCAGCAGCTTAGCTCAGGGGAACTATGGCTACACCTTC
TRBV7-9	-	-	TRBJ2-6	CASRSELQGKAGANVLTF	TGTGCCAGCCGATCGGAGTTGCAGGGGAAAGCTGGGGCCAACGTCCTGACTTTC
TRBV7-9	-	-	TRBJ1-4	CASSLEWGTANEKLFF	TGTGCCAGCAGCCTAGAATGGGGGACTGCTAATGAAAAACTGTTTTTT
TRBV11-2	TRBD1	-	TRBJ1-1	CASSLGGQGAPEAFF	TGTGCCAGCAGCTTAGGGGGGCAGGGGGCCCCTGAAGCTTTCTTT
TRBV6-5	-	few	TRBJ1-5	CASSLRQNNQPQHF	TGTGCCAGCAGTCTAAGACAGAACAATCAGCCCCAGCATTTT
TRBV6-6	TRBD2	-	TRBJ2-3	CASSQRGQGTDTQYF	TGTGCCAGCAGCCAGCGGGGGCAGGGCACAGATACGCAGTATTTT
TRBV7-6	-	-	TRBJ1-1	CASSPAVGRDNTEAFF	TGTGCCAGCAGCCCTGCTGTCGGGAGAGACAACACTGAAGCTTTCTTT
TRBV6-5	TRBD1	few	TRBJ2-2	CASQRDRGTTGELFF	TGTGCCTCCCAGAGGGACAGGGGAACCACCGGGGAGCTGTTTTTT
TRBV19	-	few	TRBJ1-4	CASSIIPSWGGFTREVTVF	TGTGCCAGTAGTATAATCCCTTCGTGGGGGGGATTTACCCGGGAGGTAACTGTTTTT
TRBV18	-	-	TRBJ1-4	CASSPGTNEKLFF	TGTGCCAGCTCACCCGGAACTAATGAAAAACTGTTTTTT
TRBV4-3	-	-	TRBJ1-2	CASSHRTSTNYGYTF	TGCGCCAGCAGCCATCGGACTAGCACGAACTATGGCTACACCTTC
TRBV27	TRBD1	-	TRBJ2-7	CASSLRGTGFYEQYF	TGTGCCAGCAGTCTCCGCGGGACAGGCTTCTACGAGCAGTACTTC
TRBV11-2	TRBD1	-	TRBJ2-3	CASSFRQGASTDTQYF	TGTGCCAGCAGCTTCCGACAGGGGGCTAGCACAGATACGCAGTATTTT
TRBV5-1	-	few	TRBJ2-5	CASSPGTFKETQYF	TGCGCCAGCAGCCCCGGGACTTTCAAAGAGACCCAGTACTTC
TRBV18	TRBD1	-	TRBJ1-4	CASSPPTGEAEKLFF	TGTGCCAGCTCACCCCCGACAGGGGAGGCTGAAAAACTGTTTTTT
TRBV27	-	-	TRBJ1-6	CASSFQGFNSPLHF	TGTGCCAGCAGTTTTCAGGGGTTTAATTCACCCCTCCACTTT
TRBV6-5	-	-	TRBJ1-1	CASSRRPGGTEAFF	TGTGCCAGCAGCCGACGCCCGGGAGGCACTGAAGCTTTCTTT
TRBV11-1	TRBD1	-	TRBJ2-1	CASSIGQGVEQFF	TGTGCCAGCAGTATCGGACAGGGGGTTGAGCAGTTCTTC
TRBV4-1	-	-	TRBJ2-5	CASSQDWSSLETQYF	TGCGCCAGCAGCCAAGATTGGAGTAGTCTAGAGACCCAGTACTTC
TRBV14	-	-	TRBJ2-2	CASSQDRDTVLTGELFF	TGTGCCAGCAGCCAAGATCGGGACACGGTTTTAACCGGGGAGCTGTTTTTT
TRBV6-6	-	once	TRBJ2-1	CASSLRGGYNEQFF	TGTGCCAGCAGCCTCAGGGGAGGGTACAATGAGCAGTTCTTC
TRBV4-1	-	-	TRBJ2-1	CASSQARYEQFF	TGCGCCAGCAGCCAAGCCCGTTATGAGCAGTTCTTC
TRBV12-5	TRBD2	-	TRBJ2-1	CASGPTSGGPGNEQFF	TGTGCTAGTGGGCCGACTAGCGGGGGGCCGGGGAATGAGCAGTTCTTC
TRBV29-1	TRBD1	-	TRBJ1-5	CSVGGQGVAQPQHF	TGCAGCGTTGGGGGACAGGGGGTTGCTCAGCCCCAGCATTTT
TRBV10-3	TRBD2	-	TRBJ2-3	CAISGLAGGSVADTQYF	TGTGCCATCAGTGGACTAGCGGGGGGGAGCGTGGCAGATACGCAGTATTTT
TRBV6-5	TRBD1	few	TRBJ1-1	CASRDRGSTEAFF	TGTGCCAGCAGGGACAGGGGGAGCACTGAAGCTTTCTTT
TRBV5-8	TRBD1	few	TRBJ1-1	CASQGDYTEAFF	TGTGCCAGCCAGGGGGACTACACTGAAGCTTTCTTT
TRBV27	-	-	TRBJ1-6	CASSLLRDNSPLHF	TGTGCCAGCAGTTTATTGAGGGATAATTCACCCCTCCACTTT
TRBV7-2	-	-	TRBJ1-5	CASSLRGGYSNQPQHF	TGTGCCAGCAGCTTAAGGGGGGGATATAGCAATCAGCCCCAGCATTTT
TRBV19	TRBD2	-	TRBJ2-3	CASSMGAGSTDTQYF	TGTGCCAGTAGTATGGGAGCGGGGAGCACAGATACGCAGTATTTT
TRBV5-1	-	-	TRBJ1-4	CASSLESPGATNEKLFF	TGCGCCAGCAGCTTGGAATCCCCGGGTGCAACTAATGAAAAACTGTTTTTT
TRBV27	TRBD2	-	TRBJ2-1	CASSQRLAGGPYRNEQFF	TGTGCCAGCAGTCAAAGACTAGCGGGGGGGCCTTATAGGAATGAGCAGTTCTTC
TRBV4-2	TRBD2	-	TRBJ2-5	CASSRTSGGGETQYF	TGTGCCAGCAGCCGGACTAGCGGGGGAGGGGAGACCCAGTACTTC
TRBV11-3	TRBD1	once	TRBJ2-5	CASSQTPGGGETQYF	TGTGCCAGCAGCCAGACCCCAGGGGGCGGAGAGACCCAGTACTTC